The present TCR beta chain was sequenced within a study of technical replicates of blood from a handful of donors (TCRdb year 2017). Library construction relied on the immunoSEQ multiplex PCR assay. The clones in this table, taken by TCRdb from immuneACCESS, are in-frame only. Not every clone is retained; where verified, under half of the shortfall comes from an unresolved V gene, and the cause of the rest is unknown. Present in this sample are about 84,000 clones, 93% of which were seen just once. The ten largest clones take up 0.24% of the sample. V has 4 bases trimmed and J has 0 bases trimmed; junction bases matching no gene number 8. Reading the germline V gene gives CDR1 SGHAT and CDR2 FQNNGV. The CDR3, from cysteine to phenylalanine, totals 18 residues. The read is trimmed to its CDR3 DNA, 54 bases read in frame from base 1. Only one count was recorded for this clone. Its antigen remains unidentified. The sample holds no much larger clone one base away, and base qualities are not on file.

The sequence joins TRBV11-2 to TRBJ2-7; TRBD2 agrees with 14 junctional bases. This TCR was recovered from a human donor in good health. The material sequenced was T cells isolated from PBMCs. CDR3 region: CASSSPGTSGSPSYEQYF. The DNA is as follows: TGTGCCAGCAGCTCCCCAGGGACTAGCGGGAGTCCCTCCTACGAGCAGTACTTC.